What follows is one T cell receptor beta chain and its context. Sequencing used immunoSEQ multiplex PCR; TCRdb keeps in-frame clones, though not all of them. The table shows 70,000 to 85,000 clones, with roughly 80% occurring only once. Trimming took 4 bases from V and 10 from J; bases not matched to a gene: 7. Germline V gene data show CDR1 as SNHLY and CDR2 as FYNNEI. This CDR3 comprises 15 residues. This record belongs to a study of T cell clones after liver transplantation. Study summary: Liver transplant recipients had immunosuppression withdrawal attempted within 2 years.

The specimen comprised CD4+ T cells from blood, sampled before liver transplant. The gene calls are TRBV2 and TRBJ2-1, with 13 bases fitting TRBD2. The receptor's source is a human donor who received a liver transplant. The CDR3 protein is CASSGTSGSSGEQFF. The CDR3 DNA follows: TGTGCCAGCAGTGGGACTAGCGGGAGCTCTGGAGAGCAGTTCTTC.